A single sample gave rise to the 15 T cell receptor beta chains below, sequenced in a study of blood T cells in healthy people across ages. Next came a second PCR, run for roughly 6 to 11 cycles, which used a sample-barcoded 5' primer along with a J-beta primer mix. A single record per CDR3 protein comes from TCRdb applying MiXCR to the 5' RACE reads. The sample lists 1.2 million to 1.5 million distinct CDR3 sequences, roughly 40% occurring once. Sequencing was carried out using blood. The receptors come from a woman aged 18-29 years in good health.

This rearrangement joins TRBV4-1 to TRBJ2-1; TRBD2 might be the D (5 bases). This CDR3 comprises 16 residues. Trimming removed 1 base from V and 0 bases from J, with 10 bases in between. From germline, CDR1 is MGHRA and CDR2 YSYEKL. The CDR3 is CASSQGAESSYNEQFF. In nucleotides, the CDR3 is TGCGCCAGCAGCCAAGGAGCGGAGAGCTCCTACAATGAGCAGTTCTTC.

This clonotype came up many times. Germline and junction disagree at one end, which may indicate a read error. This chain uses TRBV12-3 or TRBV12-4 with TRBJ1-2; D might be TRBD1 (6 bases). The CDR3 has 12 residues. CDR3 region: CASSRGNYGYTF. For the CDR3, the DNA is TGCGCCAGCAGCAGGGGCAACTATGGCTACACCTTC.

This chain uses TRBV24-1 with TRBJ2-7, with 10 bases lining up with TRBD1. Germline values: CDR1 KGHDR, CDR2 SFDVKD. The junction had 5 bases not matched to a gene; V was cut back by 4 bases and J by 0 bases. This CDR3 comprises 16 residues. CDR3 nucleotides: TGTGCCACCAGTGACACCGGGACAGGGGTCTCCTACGAGCAGTACTTC. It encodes CATSDTGTGVSYEQYF.

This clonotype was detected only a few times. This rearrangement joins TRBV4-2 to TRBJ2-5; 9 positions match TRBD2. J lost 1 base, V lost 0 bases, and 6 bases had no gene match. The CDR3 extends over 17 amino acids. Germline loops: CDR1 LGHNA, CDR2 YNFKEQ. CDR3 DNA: TGTGCCAGCAGCCAAGATCCGGAAGCGGGGGGCCAAGAGACCCAGTACTTC. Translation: CASSQDPEAGGQETQYF.

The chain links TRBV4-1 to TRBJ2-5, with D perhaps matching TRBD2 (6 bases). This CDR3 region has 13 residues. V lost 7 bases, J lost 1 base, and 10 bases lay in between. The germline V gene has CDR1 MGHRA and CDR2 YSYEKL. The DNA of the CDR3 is TGCGCCAGCACAGCGGGCGTCCAAGAGACCCAGTACTTC. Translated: CASTAGVQETQYF.

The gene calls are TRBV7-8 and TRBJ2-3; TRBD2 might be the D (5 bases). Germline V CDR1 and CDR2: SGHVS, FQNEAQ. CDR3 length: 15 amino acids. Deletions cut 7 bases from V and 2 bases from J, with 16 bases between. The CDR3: CASTEGDLNTDTQYF. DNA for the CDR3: TGTGCCAGCACCGAGGGAGATCTTAACACAGATACGCAGTATTTT.

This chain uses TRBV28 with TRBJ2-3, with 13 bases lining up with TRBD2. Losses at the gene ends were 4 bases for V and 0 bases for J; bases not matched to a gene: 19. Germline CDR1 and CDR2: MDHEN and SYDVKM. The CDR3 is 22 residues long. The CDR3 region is CASSCLRPGLAGTGPSTDTQYF. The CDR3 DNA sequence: TGTGCCAGCAGTTGTCTTCGACCGGGACTAGCGGGGACCGGCCCTAGCACAGATACGCAGTATTTT.

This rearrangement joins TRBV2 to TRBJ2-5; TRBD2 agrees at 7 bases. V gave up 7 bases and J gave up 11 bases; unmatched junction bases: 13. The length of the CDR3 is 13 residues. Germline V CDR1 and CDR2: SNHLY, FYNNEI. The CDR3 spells CASIREVGNEQYF. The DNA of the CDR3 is TGTGCCAGCATCCGGGAGGTTGGGAATGAGCAGTACTTC.

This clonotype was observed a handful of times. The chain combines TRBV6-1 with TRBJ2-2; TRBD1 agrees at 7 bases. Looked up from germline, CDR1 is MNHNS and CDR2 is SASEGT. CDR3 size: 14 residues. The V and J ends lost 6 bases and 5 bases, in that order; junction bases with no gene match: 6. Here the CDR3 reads CASSQDRETGELFF. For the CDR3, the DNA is TGTGCCAGCAGCCAAGACAGGGAAACCGGGGAGCTGTTTTTT.

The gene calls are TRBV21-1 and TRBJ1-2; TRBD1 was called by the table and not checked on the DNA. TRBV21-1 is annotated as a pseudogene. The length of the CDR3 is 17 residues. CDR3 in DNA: TGTGCCAGCAGCGCCGGGACAGAAGCCTCAAGAAACTATGGCTACACCTTC. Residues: CASSAGTEASRNYGYTF.

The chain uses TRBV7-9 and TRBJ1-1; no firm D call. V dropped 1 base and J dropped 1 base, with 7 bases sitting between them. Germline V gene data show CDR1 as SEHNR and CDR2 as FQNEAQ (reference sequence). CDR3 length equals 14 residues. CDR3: CASSLDNSNTEAFF. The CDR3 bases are TGTGCCAGCAGCTTAGACAATTCGAACACTGAAGCTTTCTTT.

CDR3 sequence: CASSLEDRADYGYTF. DNA of the CDR3: TGCGCCAGCAGCCTAGAGGACAGGGCCGACTATGGCTACACCTTC. V is TRBV4-1 and J is TRBJ1-2, with 8 nucleotides matching TRBD1. The V and J ends lost 4 bases and 3 bases, in that order; junction bases with no gene match: 7. The germline gives CDR1 MGHRA, CDR2 YSYEKL. The CDR3 consists of 15 residues.

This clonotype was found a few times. The DNA for the CDR3 is TGTGCCAGCAGCTTTCGGACCGAGCAGTTCTTC. It is translated as CASSFRTEQFF. The V and J genes are TRBV5-6 and TRBJ2-1; D unresolved. Germline-derived CDR1 and CDR2 are SGHDT and YYEEEE. V lost 2 bases and J 10 bases, leaving 7 bases between the germline ends. CDR3 length equals 11 residues.

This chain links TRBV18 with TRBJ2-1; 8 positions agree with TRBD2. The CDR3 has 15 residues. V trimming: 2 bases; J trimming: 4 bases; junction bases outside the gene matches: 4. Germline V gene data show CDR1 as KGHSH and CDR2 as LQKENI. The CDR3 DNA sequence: TGTGCCAGCTCACCAGCACTAGCGGCGTACAATGAGCAGTTCTTC. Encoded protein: CASSPALAAYNEQFF.

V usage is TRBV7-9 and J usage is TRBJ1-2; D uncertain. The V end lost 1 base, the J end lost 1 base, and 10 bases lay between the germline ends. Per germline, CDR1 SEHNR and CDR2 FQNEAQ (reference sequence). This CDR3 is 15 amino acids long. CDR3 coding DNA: TGTGCCAGCAGCTTAGATATCCAAAGTAACTATGGCTACACCTTC. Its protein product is CASSLDIQSNYGYTF.